A single T cell receptor beta chain is shown here with its context. This sample stems from a study of blood T cell repertoires in COVID-19. J lost 9 bases, V lost 7 bases, and 15 bases had no gene match. This CDR3 contains 14 residues. The germline CDR1 and CDR2 sequences are MNHEY and SMNVEV (reference sequence). Under the authors' procedure: Reference gene primers were amplified, and this amplification served to estimate nucleated cell counts. The assay was immunoSEQ multiplex PCR, and TCRdb's table has in-frame clones only and misses some. The DNA gave D and trimming, while V, J and clone size come from that table. The sample lists around 50,000 clones, under 90% occurring once.

The V gene is TRBV27, the J gene TRBJ2-7; TRBD1 aligns across 7 bases. Material for sequencing was peripheral blood. The receptor's source is a man aged 35 to 55 with active COVID-19. This chain's CDR3 is CASNPGTVGGRQYF. CDR3 nucleotides: TGTGCCAGCAACCCAGGGACAGTTGGGGGTCGGCAGTACTTC.